The 5 T cell receptor beta chains below come from one sample, sequenced in a study of low-dose radiotherapy and immunotherapy resistance in tumors. The time point: after trial treatment. Treatment described: LDRT plus nivolumab, ipilimumab, low-dose cyclophosphamide and aspirin (RACIN trial). With TRAV- and TRBV-specific primers, first-strand cDNA was made, covering the alpha and beta chains. TCRs underwent around 18 PCR cycles of amplification with a constant-region primer and V-primer adapter. One entry per CDR3 protein results from TCRdb running MiXCR on the reads. The sample has more than 70,000 distinct CDR3 sequences; 20% to 25% are singletons. Sequenced here: PBMCs, sampled after low-dose radiotherapy plus immunotherapy. These receptors all come from a female donor with ovarian cancer.

The table lists this clonotype with many counts. The J gene is TRBJ1-1, the V gene TRBV5-4; D is ambiguous. CDR1 is SGHNT and CDR2 is YYREEE in the germline V gene (reference sequence). The ends were cut back, 2 bases at V and 1 base at J, with 6 bases in the middle. This CDR3 has 13 residues. The CDR3 here is CASSFSPNTEAFF. The CDR3 DNA follows: TGTGCCAGCAGCTTCTCGCCGAACACTGAAGCTTTCTTT.

This clonotype has ten or more counts. The chain couples TRBV9 to TRBJ2-3, with 14 bases that match TRBD2. Unmatched junction bases numbered 6, after V lost 3 bases and J lost 9 bases. The germline CDR1 and CDR2 sequences are SGDLS and YYNGEE. The length of the CDR3 is 15 residues. This chain's CDR3 is CASSGGTSGGGTQYF. For the CDR3, the DNA is TGTGCCAGCAGCGGCGGGACTAGCGGGGGAGGGACGCAGTATTTT. Variable domain in full (rest from reference TRBV9 and TRBJ2-3): DSGVTQTPKHLITATGQRVTLRCSPRSGDLSVYWYQQSLDQGLQFLIQYYNGEERAKGNILERFSAQQFPDLHSELNLSSLELGDSALYFCASSGGTSGGGTQYFGPGTRLTVL.

On this clonotype: A single base separates this from a much larger clone, so it may be a read error. V is TRBV12-3 or TRBV12-4 and J is TRBJ1-1; D remains unclear. There are 15 residues in the CDR3. The DNA for the CDR3 is TGTGCCAGCAGATTAGGTGTGGGTCTTGGCACTGAAGCTTTCTTT. It encodes CASRLGVGLGTEAFF.

The table lists this clonotype with many counts. The V gene is TRBV7-3, the J gene TRBJ2-5; TRBD2 agrees at 7 bases. This CDR3 spans 14 amino acids. With 6 bases clipped from V and 2 bases from J, the junction kept 6 bases outside the gene matches. CDR1 is SGHTA and CDR2 is FQGTGA in the germline V gene. CDR3 loop: CASSETGLQETQYF. As DNA, the CDR3 is TGTGCCAGCAGTGAAACGGGACTACAAGAGACCCAGTACTTC. The variable domain in full, completed from reference TRBV7-3 and TRBJ2-5, reads GAGVSQTPSNKVTEKGKYVELRCDPISGHTALYWYRQSLGQGPEFLIYFQGTGAADDSGLPNDRFFAVRPEGSVSTLKIQRTERGDSAVYLCASSETGLQETQYFGPGTRLLVL.

This clonotype has at least ten counts. The V call is TRBV29-1, the J call TRBJ2-7; tentatively, D is TRBD2 (6 bases). CDR1 and CDR2 from the germline V gene are SQVTM and ANQGSEA. V was clipped by 7 bases and J by 5 bases, with 12 bases between them. The CDR3 spans 11 residues. CDR3 DNA: TGCAGCGCCCGCCGGGGGAACGAGCAGTACTTC. Encoded protein: CSARRGNEQYF.